These T cell receptor beta chains were read from a single sample in a study of esophageal squamous cell carcinoma under preoperative chemotherapy. A single record per CDR3 protein comes from TCRdb applying MiXCR to the PCR reads. The sample has over 15,000 distinct CDR3 sequences, 48% seen once. This sample was obtained from a patient given preoperative chemotherapy. These receptors were collected from a human donor with esophageal squamous cell carcinoma. The donor label of this sample is uncertain. The conserved cysteine and the conserved F or W are not part of the CDR3 here. Each record gives: J gene, V gene, CDR3 protein.

>TRBJ2-1|TRBV5-1
ASHIGEGFNEQF
>TRBJ2-5|TRBV7-2
ASSAVLGALDQETQY
>TRBJ2-3|TRBV7-2
ASSPYRADTQY
>TRBJ2-2|TRBV12-3/TRBV12-4
ASSARDTGELF
>TRBJ2-1|TRBV7-3
ASSLGSGQSLLNEQF
>TRBJ2-5|TRBV7-8
ARGLRGRGEDTQY
>TRBJ2-3|TRBV18
ASSQESTDTQY
>TRBJ2-2|TRBV7-2
ASSRGATGELF
>TRBJ2-1|TRBV10-2
ASTNLAPLTQDEQF
>TRBJ2-6|TRBV7-3
ASSYTGTGYSGANVLT
>.|TRBV7-6
ASSAQDEQY
>TRBJ2-5|TRBV7-6
ASSPRSGTEETQY
>TRBJ2-3|TRBV7-3
ASSAARGDIDTQY
>TRBJ1-5|TRBV7-2
ASSLGLGQGSQPQH
>TRBJ2-5|TRBV7-2
ASSSTNTEETQY
>TRBJ2-1|TRBV7-6
ASSPGAGEYNEQF
>TRBJ2-1|TRBV7-2
ASSSSRGGRYNEQF
>TRBJ1-2|TRBV28
ASSPGQVVYGYT
>TRBJ2-1|TRBV7-9
ASTPGGPEQF
>TRBJ1-4|TRBV7-2
ASSLDPSGWAKGKLF
>TRBJ2-2|TRBV19
ASSKVNTGELF
>TRBJ2-7|TRBV7-2
ASSLYRAYEQY
>.|TRBV7-9
ASSSSTGYEQY
>TRBJ2-1|TRBV12-3/TRBV12-4
ASSPGVNEQF
>TRBJ2-2|TRBV12-3/TRBV12-4
ASSLSLQAGVASEHAMNTGAQF
>TRBJ2-1|TRBV27
ASSLYSGTSGSYEQF
>TRBJ2-7|TRBV7-8
VSSKGPHQTGKAYEQY